The clone carrying this T cell receptor beta chain showed up just once. This specimen belongs to a study of blood T cell repertoires in COVID-19. Study overall: The United States, Italy and Spain supplied acute and convalescent COVID-19 samples.

This CDR3 is built from 12 residues. Between the trimmed V and J ends, which lost 0 bases and 2 bases, there was a span of 5 bases. Germline assignment: CDR1 GTSNPN and CDR2 SVGIG (reference sequence). Methods used by the authors: For nucleated cells, counts were estimated from reference gene primer amplification. Some clones are missing from TCRdb's copy, which holds only in-frame ones; the method was immunoSEQ multiplex PCR. That table gives V, J and clone size, and the DNA gave D and trimming. The profile shows about 210,000 clones, roughly 82% of them singletons. The origin of this receptor is a middle-aged woman with acute or convalescent COVID-19. This sequence joins TRBV30 and TRBJ2-7; D gene ambiguous. Material: peripheral blood. The CDR3 sequence is CAWSVAAYEQYF. CDR3 in DNA: TGTGCCTGGAGTGTGGCTGCCTACGAGCAGTACTTC.